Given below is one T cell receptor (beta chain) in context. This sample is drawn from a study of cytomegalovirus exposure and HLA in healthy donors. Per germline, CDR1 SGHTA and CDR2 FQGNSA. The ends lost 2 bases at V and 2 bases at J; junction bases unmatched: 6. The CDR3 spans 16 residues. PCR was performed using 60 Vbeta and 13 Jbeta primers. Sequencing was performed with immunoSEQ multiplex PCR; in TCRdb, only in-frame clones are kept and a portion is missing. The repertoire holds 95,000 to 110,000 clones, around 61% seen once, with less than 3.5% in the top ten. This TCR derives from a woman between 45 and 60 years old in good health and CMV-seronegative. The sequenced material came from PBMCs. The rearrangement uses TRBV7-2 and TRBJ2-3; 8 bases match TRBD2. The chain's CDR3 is CASSLRGGLATDTQYF. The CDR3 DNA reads TGTGCCAGCAGCTTAAGGGGCGGACTAGCCACAGATACGCAGTATTTT.